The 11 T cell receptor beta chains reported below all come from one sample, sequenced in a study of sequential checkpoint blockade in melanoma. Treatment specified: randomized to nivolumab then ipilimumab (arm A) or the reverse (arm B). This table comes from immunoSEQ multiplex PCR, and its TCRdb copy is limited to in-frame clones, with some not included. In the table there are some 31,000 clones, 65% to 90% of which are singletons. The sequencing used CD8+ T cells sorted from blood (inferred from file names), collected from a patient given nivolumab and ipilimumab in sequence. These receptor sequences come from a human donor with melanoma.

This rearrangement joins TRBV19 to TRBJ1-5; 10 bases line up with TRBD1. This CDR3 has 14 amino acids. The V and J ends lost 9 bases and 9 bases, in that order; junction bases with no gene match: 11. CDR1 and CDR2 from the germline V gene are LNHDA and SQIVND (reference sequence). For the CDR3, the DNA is TGTGCCAGCCAGGACAGGGGGATATATTGGCCCCAGCATTTT. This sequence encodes CASQDRGIYWPQHF.

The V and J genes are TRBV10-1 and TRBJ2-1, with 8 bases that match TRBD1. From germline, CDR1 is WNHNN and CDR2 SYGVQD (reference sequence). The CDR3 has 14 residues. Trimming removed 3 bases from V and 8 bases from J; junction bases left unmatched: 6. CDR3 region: CASSETGGSYEQFF. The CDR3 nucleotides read TGCGCCAGCAGTGAAACAGGGGGTTCTTATGAGCAGTTCTTC.

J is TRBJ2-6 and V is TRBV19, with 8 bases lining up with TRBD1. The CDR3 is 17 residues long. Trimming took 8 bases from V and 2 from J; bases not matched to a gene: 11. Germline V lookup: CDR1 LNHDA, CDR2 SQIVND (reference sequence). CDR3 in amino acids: CASLTGTGIPGANVLTF. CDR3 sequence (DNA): TGTGCCAGTCTTACCGGGACAGGAATCCCTGGGGCCAACGTCCTGACTTTC. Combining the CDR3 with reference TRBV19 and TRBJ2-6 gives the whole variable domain DGGITQSPKYLFRKEGQNVTLSCEQNLNHDAMYWYRQDPGQGLRLIYYSQIVNDFQKGDIAEGYSVSREKKESFPLTVTSAQKNPTAFYLCASLTGTGIPGANVLTFGAGSRLTVL.

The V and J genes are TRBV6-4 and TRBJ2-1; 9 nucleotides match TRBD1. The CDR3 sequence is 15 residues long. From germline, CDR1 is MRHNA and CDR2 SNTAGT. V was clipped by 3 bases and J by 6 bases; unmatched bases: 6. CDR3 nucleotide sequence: TGTGCCAGCAGTGAACGGACAGGGGTCTTCAATGAGCAGTTCTTC. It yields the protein CASSERTGVFNEQFF.

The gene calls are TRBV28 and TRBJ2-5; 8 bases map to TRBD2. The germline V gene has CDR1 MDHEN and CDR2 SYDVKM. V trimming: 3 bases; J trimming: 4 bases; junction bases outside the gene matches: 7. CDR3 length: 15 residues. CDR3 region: CASSFRLATGETQYF. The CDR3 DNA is TGTGCCAGCAGTTTTCGACTAGCGACTGGAGAGACCCAGTACTTC.

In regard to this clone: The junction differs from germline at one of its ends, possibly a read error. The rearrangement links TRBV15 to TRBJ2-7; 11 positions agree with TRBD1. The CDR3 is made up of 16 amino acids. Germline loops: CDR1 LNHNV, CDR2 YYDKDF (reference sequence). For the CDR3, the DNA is TGTGTCACCAGCGGGCACCCGGGACAGGGGGGATACGAGCAGTACTTC. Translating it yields CVTSGHPGQGGYEQYF.

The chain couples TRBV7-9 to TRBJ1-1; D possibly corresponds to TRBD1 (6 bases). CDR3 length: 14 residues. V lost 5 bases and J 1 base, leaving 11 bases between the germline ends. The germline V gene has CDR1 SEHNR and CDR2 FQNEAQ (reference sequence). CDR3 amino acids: CASSGGQTNTEAFF. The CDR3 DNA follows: TGTGCCAGCAGCGGTGGACAGACGAACACTGAAGCTTTCTTT.

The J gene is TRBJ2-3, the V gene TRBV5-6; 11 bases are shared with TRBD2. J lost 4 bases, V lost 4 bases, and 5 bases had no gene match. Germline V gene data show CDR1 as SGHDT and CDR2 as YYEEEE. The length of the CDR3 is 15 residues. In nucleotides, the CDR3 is TGTGCCAGCAGCCAGACTAGCGGGATCGCAGATACGCAGTATTTT. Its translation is CASSQTSGIADTQYF.

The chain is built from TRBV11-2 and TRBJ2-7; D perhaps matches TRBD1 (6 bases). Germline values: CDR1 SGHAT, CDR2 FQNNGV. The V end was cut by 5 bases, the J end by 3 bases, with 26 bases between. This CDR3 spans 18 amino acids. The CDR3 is CASSLSRDISSVYYEQYF. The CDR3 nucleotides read TGTGCCAGCAGCCTGTCCCGGGACATTTCATCGGTCTACTACGAGCAGTACTTC. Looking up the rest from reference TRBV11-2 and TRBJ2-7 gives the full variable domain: EAGVAQSPRYKIIEKRQSVAFWCNPISGHATLYWYQQILGQGPKLLIQFQNNGVVDDSQLPKDRFSAERLKGVDSTLKIQPAKLEDSAVYLCASSLSRDISSVYYEQYFGPGTRLTVT.

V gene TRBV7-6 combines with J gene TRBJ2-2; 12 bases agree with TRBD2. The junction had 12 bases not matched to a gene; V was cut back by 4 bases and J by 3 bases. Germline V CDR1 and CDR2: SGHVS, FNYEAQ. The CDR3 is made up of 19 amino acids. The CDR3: CASSSGLAGGYLDTGELFF. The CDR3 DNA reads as TGTGCCAGCAGCTCCGGCCTAGCGGGGGGGTACTTAGACACCGGGGAGCTGTTTTTT.

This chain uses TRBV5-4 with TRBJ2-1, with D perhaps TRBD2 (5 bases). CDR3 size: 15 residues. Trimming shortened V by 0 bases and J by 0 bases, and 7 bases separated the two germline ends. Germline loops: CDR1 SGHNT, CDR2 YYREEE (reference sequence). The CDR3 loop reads CASSLADSSYNEQFF. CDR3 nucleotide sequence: TGTGCCAGCAGCTTGGCGGACTCCTCCTACAATGAGCAGTTCTTC.